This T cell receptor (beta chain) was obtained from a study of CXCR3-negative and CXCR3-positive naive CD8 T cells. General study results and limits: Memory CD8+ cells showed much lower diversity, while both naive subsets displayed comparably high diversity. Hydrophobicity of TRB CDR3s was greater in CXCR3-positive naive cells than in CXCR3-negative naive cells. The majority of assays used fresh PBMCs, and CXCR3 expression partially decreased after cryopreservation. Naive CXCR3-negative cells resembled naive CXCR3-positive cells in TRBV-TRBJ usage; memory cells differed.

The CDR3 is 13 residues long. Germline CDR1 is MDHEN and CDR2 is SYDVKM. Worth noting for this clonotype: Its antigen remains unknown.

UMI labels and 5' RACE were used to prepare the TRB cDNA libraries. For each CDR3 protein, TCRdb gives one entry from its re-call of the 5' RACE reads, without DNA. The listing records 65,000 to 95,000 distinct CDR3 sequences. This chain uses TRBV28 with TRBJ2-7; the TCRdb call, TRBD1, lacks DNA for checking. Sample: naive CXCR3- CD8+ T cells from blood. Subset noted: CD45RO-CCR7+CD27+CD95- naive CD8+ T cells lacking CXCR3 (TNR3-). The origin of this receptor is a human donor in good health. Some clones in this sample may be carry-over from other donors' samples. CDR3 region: CASSWGASYEQYF. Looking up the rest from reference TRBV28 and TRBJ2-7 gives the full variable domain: DVKVTQSSRYLVKRTGEKVFLECVQDMDHENMFWYRQDPGLGLRLIYFSYDVKMKEKGDIPEGYSVSREKKERFSLILESASTNQTSMYLCASSWGASYEQYFGPGTRLTVT.